Listed here is a single TCR beta chain. Each participant's cohort was designated according to participant-reported clinical history. This specimen belongs to a study of blood T cell repertoires in COVID-19. Background on the study: The United States, Italy and Spain supplied acute and convalescent COVID-19 samples.

As processed by the authors: Amplification from reference gene primers served as the basis for estimated nucleated cell counts. Generated by immunoSEQ multiplex PCR, the TCRdb table keeps only in-frame clones and is missing some. V, J and clone size are those of that table, while D and trimming were read from the DNA. The sample carries some 150,000 clones, 83% recorded once. The germline V and J ends were trimmed by 4 bases and 3 bases, with 10 bases remaining between them. The CDR3 loop spans 14 amino acids. CDR1 and CDR2 (germline): MDHEN, SYDVKM. The chain couples TRBV28 to TRBJ1-5, with D tentatively TRBD1 (6 bases). Sequencing input: PBMCs or T cells enriched from blood (not recorded which). The origin of this receptor is a woman between 45 and 65 years old in a cohort exposed to, infected with or recovered from COVID-19 (not recorded which). CDR3 DNA sequence: TGTGCCAGCAGTTCAGGGGCTCTCAATCAGCCCCAGCATTTT. This gives the protein CASSSGALNQPQHF.